The clone carrying this TCR beta chain showed up just a few times. Its matching antigen is unknown. This sample was included in a study of T cell repertoires in cytomegalovirus infection. Study at large: HLA-C-restricted CMV epitopes, recently identified, and well-studied HLA-B-restricted ones were used by the study. Public TCR beta signatures marked donors with CMV infection and the matching HLA.

TCRdb used MiXCR to reprocess the reads, holding one entry per CDR3 protein. Of about 270,000 distinct CDR3 sequences in the sample, 22% were seen once. Overall study results and limits: Carriers of CMV plus the relevant HLA were identified by cumulative public TCR beta family frequency. Within the response measured ex vivo, HLA-C-restricted CMV-specific TCR beta clonotypes were dominant.

Specimen: cultured PBMCs, collected from culture after CMV antigen stimulation. This clonotype originated in a human donor in good health (CMV status not recorded). Some clones in this sample may be carry-over from other donors' samples.

Here the CDR3 reads CSAPQGGKETQYF. CDR3 DNA sequence: TGCAGTGCTCCCCAGGGTGGGAAAGAGACCCAGTACTTC. The chain combines TRBV20-1 with TRBJ2-5, with a weak D call TRBD1 (5 bases). The CDR3 length is 13 residues. CDR1 DFQATT and CDR2 SNEGSKA come from the germline V gene (reference sequence). Trimming shortened V by 5 bases and J by 3 bases, and 13 bases separated the two germline ends.